This is a list of T cell receptor beta chains from one sample in a study of cytomegalovirus exposure and HLA in healthy donors. Assay used: immunoSEQ multiplex PCR; TCRdb lists only in-frame clones, some missing. Of over 150,000 clones listed, 68% are singletons. Material for sequencing was PBMCs. These receptor sequences come from a man aged 50-59 years in good health and CMV-seronegative. Each CDR3 is given without its conserved first and last residue.

TRBV2,ASSPRQGVGASTDTQY
TRBV4-2,ASSQSHSGGYEQY
TRBV28,ASSRQGSYEQY
TRBV6-6,ASRQRGQGGNTIY
TRBV27,ASSFALLDRRGYT
TRBV6-5,ASRGQGRYYGYT
TRBV12-5,ASGSWTRSYNEQF
TRBV18,ASSPSLSTDTQY
TRBV9,ASSLTSGGPQETQY
TRBV29-1,SVEDQRRAAGELF
TRBV19,ASSKEGFPETQY
TRBV6-1,ASSVYGTLNSPLH
TRBV5-1,ASSPGAASNNEQF
TRBV6-1,ASTRLAGGREQY
TRBV19,ASSLIAGGPFHEQF
TRBV27,ASIRRGDVTQY
TRBV7-9,ASSFEEDTQY
TRBV4-1,ASSQESGSGYEQY
TRBV4-1,ASSPSRDRGMNTEAF
TRBV6-1,ASSDGAPRGNTEAF
TRBV5-1,ASSLAGGVYEQY
TRBV6-5,ASTTTGGGYNEQF
TRBV9,ASSGRGLGTDTQY
TRBV5-1,ASSLGDSLYGYT
TRBV18,ASSPATANSPLH
TRBV5-1,ASRAGSTVANYGYT
TRBV5-6,ASSLAGSGGLQDTQY
TRBV5-5,ASSPLTASSF
TRBV5-1,ASSPQGNEKLF
TRBV4-1,ASSQDLRVRGNTIY
TRBV2,ASSRTGTGLDTQY
TRBV4-3,ASSQGLNQPQH
TRBV2,ASSPGAGEQY
TRBV5-4,ASSAGQGRGYT
TRBV11-3,ASSPGRGVSYEQY
TRBV9,ASSVVWAGNTGELF
TRBV6-1,ASSERGALNTEAF
TRBV6-4,ASSDSRGGTDTQY
TRBV5-6,ASSLAQANYGYT
TRBV5-1,ASSLGDREAF
TRBV20-1,SASSGNTIY
TRBV5-5,ASSLVPVNQPQH
TRBV5-4,ASSLGQGPFNNYGYT
TRBV5-1,ASSSLQGMNTEAF
TRBV13,ASSRTGGGYT
TRBV27,ASSLFPPTRGFQETQY
TRBV7-9,ASSLVGGDEPLH
TRBV7-9,ASSRTGVGTEAF
TRBV5-5,ASSIPSGGEKLF
TRBV4-3,ASSLRQGNQPQH
TRBV10-3,AISVQGANTEAF
TRBV5-4,ASSPFGPEGARYGYT
TRBV14,ASSQNLGSSTNEKLF
TRBV7-9,ASSLGTGSSNQPQH
TRBV19,ASTGTNYGYT